This T cell receptor beta chain was recorded in a study of blood T cell repertoires in COVID-19. Overall study: Donors in the United States, Italy and Spain gave samples during acute or convalescent COVID-19. Nucleic acid was either cDNA or gDNA, and it came from T cells, B-cell-depleted T cells, or PBMCs.

In the original processing: How many nucleated cells were present was estimated from reference gene primer amplification. Clones were read by immunoSEQ multiplex PCR, and TCRdb kept only the in-frame ones, dropping some. The V and J calls and clone size were taken over from that table, and D and trimming were inferred from the DNA. The repertoire holds about 300,000 clones, with roughly 86% as singletons. Germline V gene lookup returns CDR1 SGHVS and CDR2 FQNEAQ. There are 16 residues in the CDR3. The V gene end was trimmed by 5 bases and the J gene end by 5 bases; junction bases not matched to a gene: 10. This clone turned up a few times.

This sequence originates from a man between 70 and 80 years old with acute or convalescent COVID-19. The sequenced material came from peripheral blood. V and J are TRBV7-8 and TRBJ2-7, with 12 bases identical to TRBD2. The CDR3 DNA reads as TGTGCCAGCAGCAAGAGGACTAGCGGGGCGCTTAACGAGCAGTACTTC. It codes for CASSKRTSGALNEQYF.